Sequencing of this T cell receptor beta chain was carried out in a study of technical replicates of blood from a handful of donors. The CDR3 is 16 residues long. Germline CDR1 and CDR2: SGHTA and FQGNSA. The V and J ends lost 1 base and 7 bases, in that order; junction bases with no gene match: 10. Sequencing was performed with immunoSEQ multiplex PCR; in TCRdb, only in-frame clones are kept and a portion is missing. The data hold tens of thousands of clones, with about 96% observed a single time. Sequencing was performed on T cells isolated from PBMCs. This TCR derives from a human donor in good health. V is TRBV7-2 and J is TRBJ2-7; 10 bases fit TRBD2. CDR3 nucleotides: TGTGCCAGCAGCTTAGGAGGGACTAGCGCAGATCGGGAGCAGTACTTC. Translation: CASSLGGTSADREQYF.